This T cell receptor (beta chain) was identified during a study of blood T cell repertoires in COVID-19. Looking at the study overall: COVID-19 samples from acute and convalescent phases originated in the United States, Italy and Spain. From T cells, B-cell-depleted T cells, or PBMCs came the material, which was cDNA or gDNA.

In the original workflow: Amplification from reference gene primers served as the basis for estimated nucleated cell counts. TCRdb's copy holds only in-frame clones and misses some; the assay was immunoSEQ multiplex PCR. D and trimming were read from the DNA, whereas the V and J calls and clone size are those reported in that table. The sample lists about 83,000 clones; about 90% were seen once. The sequenced sample consisted of peripheral blood. The receptor was isolated from a woman aged 45-65 years with active or convalescent COVID-19.

CDR3 coding DNA: TGTGCCAGCAGCTACGGGGGTATACTACTAGCCAAAAACATTCAGTACTTC. Translating gives CASSYGGILLAKNIQYF. J is TRBJ2-4 and V is TRBV11-2; TRBD2 might be the D (6 bases). The CDR3 contains 17 residues. CDR1 SGHAT and CDR2 FQNNGV come from the germline V gene. With 4 bases removed from V and 0 bases from J, the gap between germline ends came to 16 bases.